A single sample gave rise to the 18 T cell receptor beta chains below, sequenced in a study of circulating CD8 cells and anti-PD-1 response in melanoma. Each library started from about 15 ng of total RNA using the QIAseq Immune Repertoire TCR panel. TCRdb used MiXCR to reprocess the reads, holding one entry per CDR3 protein. The sample lists some 530 distinct CDR3 sequences; around 9.6% were seen once. Sorting of live CD3+CD8+TCRalphabeta+ cells by PD-1 and/or TIGIT gave four subsets. Source: CD8+ T cells from PBMCs, taken at baseline or after one month of anti-PD-1 therapy (not recorded which). These receptors were collected from a human donor with melanoma.

By share, this clonotype ranks as medium-sized. V and J are TRBV19 and TRBJ2-5; 10 nucleotides line up with TRBD2. Germline V gene lookup returns CDR1 LNHDA and CDR2 SQIVND (reference sequence). The CDR3 extends over 17 amino acids. The trim removed 7 bases at V and 2 bases at J, leaving 13 bases unmatched. The CDR3 here is CASTFSGGLALQETQYF. CDR3 DNA: TGTGCCAGTACCTTCTCAGGGGGACTAGCGCTACAAGAGACCCAGTACTTC.

Judged by abundance, this clonotype is medium-sized (0.01 to 0.1%). CDR3 sequence: CASSHARGGTIYEQYF. The CDR3 nucleotides read TGTGCCAGCAGCCATGCCCGGGGGGGCACTATCTACGAGCAGTACTTC. J is TRBJ2-7 and V is TRBV27; 8 positions match TRBD2. Germline V lookup: CDR1 MNHEY, CDR2 SMNVEV (reference sequence). Losses at the gene ends were 6 bases for V and 3 bases for J; bases not matched to a gene: 13. The CDR3 loop spans 16 amino acids.

Only one count was recorded for this clonotype. This sequence may be a read error, since a much larger clone differs from it by one base. The V gene is TRBV7-2, the J gene TRBJ2-2; D might be TRBD2 (6 bases). The CDR3 runs 16 residues. The V gene's germline CDR1 is SGHTA and CDR2 FQGNSA. CDR3 in DNA: TGTGCCGGCAGTCCTACCGGGACTTACTCCACCGGGGAGCTGTTTTTT. Encoded protein: CAGSPTGTYSTGELFF.

In its sample, this clonotype ranks as medium-sized. This chain links TRBV6-2 or TRBV6-3 with TRBJ2-7, with 10 nucleotides matching TRBD1. Germline loops: CDR1 MNHEY, CDR2 SVGEGT. The CDR3 length is 15 residues. Germline trimming cut 5 bases from V and 3 bases from J; bases unmatched to any gene: 7. The CDR3 reads CASSPGTGALYEQYF. The CDR3 nucleotides read TGTGCCAGCAGTCCCGGGACAGGGGCGCTCTACGAGCAGTACTTC.

By its share, this clonotype is large. This chain uses TRBV4-1 with TRBJ2-7, with 7 bases fitting TRBD1. This CDR3 has 15 amino acids. V trimming: 2 bases; J trimming: 2 bases; junction bases outside the gene matches: 6. Germline values: CDR1 MGHRA, CDR2 YSYEKL. Written as DNA, the CDR3 is TGCGCCAGCAGCCAACAGGGGGATAAAGCCTACGAGCAGTACTTC. It is translated as CASSQQGDKAYEQYF.

This clonotype is large within its sample. The V call is TRBV29-1, the J call TRBJ2-2; 7 positions match TRBD1. The germline gives CDR1 SQVTM, CDR2 ANQGSEA. The CDR3 length is 15 residues. V was clipped by 1 base and J by 3 bases; unmatched bases: 5. CDR3 coding DNA: TGCAGCGTTGAAGGCAGGGGGTTGCACACCGGGGAGCTGTTTTTT. Translation gives CSVEGRGLHTGELFF.

This clonotype is labeled as large (0.1 to 1%). This chain joins TRBV19 and TRBJ2-5; 11 bases map to TRBD1. With V trimmed by 6 bases and J by 3 bases, 9 bases remained unmatched. The CDR3 covers 16 residues. The germline gives CDR1 LNHDA, CDR2 SQIVND (reference sequence). Here the CDR3 DNA reads TGTGCCAGTAGCCATCGCCGGGGACAGGGGGAAGAGACCCAGTACTTC. This codes for CASSHRRGQGEETQYF.

In this sample, this clonotype is medium-sized (0.01 to 0.1%). V usage is TRBV19 and J usage is TRBJ2-2; D is possibly TRBD2 (6 bases). This CDR3 has 13 amino acids. Trimming took 4 bases from V and 6 from J, leaving 9 bases between them. The germline CDR1 and CDR2 sequences are LNHDA and SQIVND (reference sequence). Written as DNA, the CDR3 is TGTGCCAGTAGTACGTCGGGGGCCGGGGAGCTGTTTTTT. Amino acids: CASSTSGAGELFF.

This clonotype qualifies as large. The chain recombines TRBV7-2 with TRBJ2-7; no clear D. The length of the CDR3 is 17 residues. V shed 2 bases and J shed 3 bases, with 20 bases lying between them. CDR1 SGHTA and CDR2 FQGNSA come from the germline V gene. CDR3 bases: TGTGCCAGCAGCTTACCGTCTGGCGCAGTATGGAGCTACGAGCAGTACTTC. This sequence encodes CASSLPSGAVWSYEQYF.

As regards this clonotype: This may come from a read error, since a much larger clone is one base off. J is TRBJ2-5 and V is TRBV2; TRBD2 might be the D (6 bases). The CDR3 covers 13 residues. Germline assignment: CDR1 SNHLY and CDR2 FYNNEI. The CDR3 DNA reads TGTGCCAGCACTGAGCTGGCTAGCGAGACCCTGTACTTC. It encodes CASTELASETLYF. Full variable domain (remainder filled in from reference TRBV2 and TRBJ2-5): EPEVTQTPSHQVTQMGQEVILRCVPISNHLYFYWYRQILGQKVEFLVSFYNNEISEKSEIFDDQFSVERPDGSNFTLKIRSTKLEDSAMYFCASTELASETLYFGPGTRLLVL.

By frequency in the sample, this clonotype is large (0.1 to 1%). The V and J genes are TRBV19 and TRBJ2-1; 10 nucleotides agree with TRBD2. CDR1 LNHDA and CDR2 SQIVND come from the germline V gene (reference sequence). Losses at the gene ends were 6 bases for V and 2 bases for J; bases not matched to a gene: 4. This CDR3 is built from 15 residues. The CDR3 sequence: CASRRTSGAYNEQFF. For the CDR3, the DNA is TGTGCCAGTAGAAGAACTAGCGGGGCCTACAATGAGCAGTTCTTC.

In its sample, this clonotype is medium-sized. This chain connects TRBV24-1 to TRBJ2-3, with D possibly TRBD2 on 5 matching bases. The CDR3 loop spans 13 amino acids. CDR1 is KGHDR and CDR2 is SFDVKD in the germline V gene. V lost 5 bases and J lost 2, with 7 bases in between. The CDR3 bases are TGTGCCACCAGTGTAGCGATCACAGATACGCAGTATTTT. Translation: CATSVAITDTQYF.

This clonotype was found a few times. At one end the junction does not follow the germline gene, possibly because of a read error. The chain joins TRBV20-1 to TRBJ2-7, with 8 bases that match TRBD2. Germline V gene data show CDR1 as DFQATT and CDR2 as SNEGSKA (reference sequence). The CDR3 is made up of 14 amino acids. Here the CDR3 reads CSAREREGSYDQYF. The CDR3 DNA follows: TGCAGTGCTAGAGAACGGGAGGGCTCCTACGATCAGTACTTC.

Notes on this clonotype: This may come from a read error, since a much larger clone is one base off. DNA for the CDR3: TGCGGCGTTGAAAACCTGGTGGACAGCCAATTCCCTAACTATGGCTACACCTTC. It yields the protein CGVENLVDSQFPNYGYTF. The rearrangement links TRBV29-1 to TRBJ1-2; possible D gene TRBD1, 6 bases. This CDR3 has 18 amino acids. In germline, CDR1 is SQVTM, CDR2 ANQGSEA.

This clonotype ranks as medium-sized. This sequence joins TRBV12-5 and TRBJ2-3; D gene unclear. CDR3 length: 13 amino acids. The germline V gene encodes CDR1 LGHNT and CDR2 FRNRAP. The V gene lost 6 bases and the J gene lost 2 bases, with 9 bases spanning the gap. CDR3 protein: CASGGTYTDTQYF. DNA of the CDR3: TGTGCTAGTGGAGGCACTTACACAGATACGCAGTATTTT.

Sample share makes this clonotype medium-sized. The rearrangement links TRBV19 to TRBJ2-1, with 11 bases fitting TRBD2. The CDR3 covers 15 residues. V trimming: 5 bases; J trimming: 3 bases; junction bases outside the gene matches: 3. Germline V gene sequence: CDR1 LNHDA, CDR2 SQIVND (reference sequence). CDR3 loop: CASSLTSGDYNEQFF. Written as DNA, the CDR3 is TGTGCCAGTAGTTTGACTAGCGGGGACTACAATGAGCAGTTCTTC.

On this clonotype itself: Here the CDR3 omits its conserved ending phenylalanine or tryptophan, so a read error is the likely source. This chain connects TRBV28 to TRBJ2-4; 11 bases line up with TRBD2. The CDR3 is made up of 16 amino acids. Per the germline V gene, CDR1 is MDHEN and CDR2 is SYDVKM. The junction had 6 bases not matched to a gene; V was cut back by 3 bases and J by 5 bases. The CDR3 reads CASSLSSGGSENIQYL. CDR3 sequence (DNA): TGTGCCAGCAGTTTGTCTAGCGGGGGGAGTGAAAACATTCAGTACCTC.

This clonotype is labeled as large. As DNA, the CDR3 is TGTGCCAGCAGGGGGTGGGGGACGGAGGTTTTAAGCGAGCAGTTCTTC. It specifies CASRGWGTEVLSEQFF. The chain couples TRBV2 to TRBJ2-1; either TRBD1 or TRBD2 may supply D (5 bases each). Per germline, CDR1 SNHLY and CDR2 FYNNEI. Trimming stripped 6 bases from V and 10 bases from J, with 25 bases between. The CDR3 has 16 residues.